Following are 25 T cell receptor beta chains from one sample sequenced in a study of T cell responses to AZD1222 COVID-19 vaccine. Some clones are missing from TCRdb's copy, which holds only in-frame ones; the method was immunoSEQ multiplex PCR. The sample lists fewer than 150,000 clones, 90% occurring once. The specimen comprised peripheral blood, sampled on day 0 of AZD1222 vaccination. These receptors were collected from an adult in good health.

This clone was seen once. The rearrangement joins TRBV7-6 to TRBJ2-1; 8 nucleotides align to TRBD2. The V gene's germline CDR1 is SGHVS and CDR2 FNYEAQ. V lost 4 bases and J lost 4; bases outside the gene matches: 6. There are 15 residues in the CDR3. This chain's CDR3 is CASSSLAGGYNEQFF. Written as DNA, the CDR3 is TGTGCCAGCAGCTCGCTAGCGGGTGGTTACAATGAGCAGTTCTTC.

This clone was recorded a few times. This chain uses TRBV9 with TRBJ2-7; 9 bases map to TRBD2. V was pared by 4 bases and J by 0 bases, with 11 bases of the junction left unmatched. Germline V gene lookup returns CDR1 SGDLS and CDR2 YYNGEE. This CDR3 region has 17 residues. CDR3 sequence reads: CASSPFQGLASSYEQYF. The CDR3 DNA follows: TGTGCCAGCAGCCCGTTTCAGGGACTAGCCAGCTCCTACGAGCAGTACTTC.

The chain links TRBV5-1 to TRBJ1-5; TRBD1 might be the D (5 bases). V gave up 4 bases and J gave up 2 bases, with 10 bases separating them. From germline, CDR1 is SGHRS and CDR2 YFSETQ. CDR3 length: 14 residues. CDR3 residues: CASSPAGGNQPQHF. CDR3 DNA: TGCGCCAGCAGCCCGGCGGGGGGCAATCAGCCCCAGCATTTT. The entire variable domain, with the rest obtained from reference TRBV5-1 and TRBJ1-5, is as follows: KAGVTQTPRYLIKTRGQQVTLSCSPISGHRSVSWYQQTPGQGLQFLFEYFSETQRNKGNFPGRFSGRQFSNSRSEMNVSTLELGDSALYLCASSPAGGNQPQHFGDGTRLSIL.

Points on this clone: Germline and junction disagree at one end, which may indicate a read error. The CDR3 nucleotides read TGCGCCAGCAGCCAATCGCCACAGGGGGACTCCTACAATGAGCAGTTCTTC. Translation gives CASSQSPQGDSYNEQFF. The chain employs TRBV23-1 and TRBJ2-1; 8 positions match TRBD1. TRBV23-1 is identified as an open reading frame with a role that is uncertain. The CDR3 loop spans 17 amino acids.

The gene calls are TRBV5-1 and TRBJ2-1, with 9 bases that match TRBD1. After removal of 1 base from V and 8 bases from J, the junction contained 7 bases not matched to a gene. Germline-derived CDR1 and CDR2 are SGHRS and YFSETQ. CDR3 length equals 15 residues. The DNA of the CDR3 is TGCGCCAGCAGCTTGAGACCGGGACAGGGCCATGAGCAGTTCTTC. It yields the protein CASSLRPGQGHEQFF.

The CDR3 DNA reads as TGTGCCAGCAGCAAAGGACAGGGCCCCACTCAGCCCCAGCATTTT. It codes for CASSKGQGPTQPQHF. The gene calls are TRBV11-2 and TRBJ1-5; the match to TRBD1 covers 8 bases. The CDR3 length is 15 residues. V shed 5 bases, J shed 6 bases, and the junction held 9 bases outside the gene matches. Germline loops: CDR1 SGHAT, CDR2 FQNNGV.

About this clone itself: One junction end disagrees with the germline gene, perhaps due to a read error. The rearrangement uses TRBV7-7 and TRBJ2-1; possibly TRBD2 for D (5 bases). Germline V gene lookup returns CDR1 SSHAT and CDR2 FNYEAQ (reference sequence). The CDR3 runs 14 residues. The CDR3 sequence: CASSLDLGSNEQFF. The CDR3 DNA follows: TGTGCTAGCAGCTTAGATCTGGGGAGCAATGAGCAGTTCTTC.

The chain links TRBV7-9 to TRBJ1-2; possibly TRBD1 for D (5 bases). The ends were cut back, 5 bases at V and 4 bases at J, with 17 bases in the middle. The CDR3 sequence is 15 residues long. CDR1 and CDR2 (germline): SEHNR, FQNEAQ (reference sequence). The CDR3 bases are TGTGCCAGCAGCCCCCAACCCGGGGCTTTCTATGGCTACACCTTC. Translated, it gives CASSPQPGAFYGYTF. The full variable domain, rest sourced from reference TRBV7-9 and TRBJ1-2, is DTGVSQNPRHKITKRGQNVTFRCDPISEHNRLYWYRQTLGQGPEFLTYFQNEAQLEKSRLLSDRFSAERPKGSFSTLEIQRTEQGDSAMYLCASSPQPGAFYGYTFGSGTRLTVV.

The chain uses TRBV7-8 and TRBJ2-7, with TRBD1 identical over 8 bases. From germline, CDR1 is SGHVS and CDR2 FQNEAQ. The V gene end was trimmed by 0 bases and the J gene end by 3 bases; junction bases not matched to a gene: 4. The CDR3 has 15 residues. Here the CDR3 DNA reads TGTGCCAGCAGCTTAGCTACCGGACAGGGCTACGAGCAGTACTTC. Protein sequence: CASSLATGQGYEQYF.

The chain recombines TRBV18 with TRBJ1-5; unclear D gene. Germline-derived CDR1 and CDR2 are KGHSH and LQKENI. The CDR3 is 14 residues long. V was cut by 2 bases and J by 6 bases, with 11 bases left in between. CDR3 residues: CASSPSGLAQPQHF. The CDR3 nucleotides read TGTGCCAGCTCACCATCCGGTTTGGCTCAGCCCCAGCATTTT.

The chain links TRBV27 to TRBJ2-3; 9 bases match TRBD2. Germline V CDR1 and CDR2: MNHEY, SMNVEV (reference sequence). The CDR3 is 16 residues long. V lost 6 bases, J lost 0 bases, and 7 bases stayed unmatched. CDR3 nucleotides: TGTGCCAGCAGCGATCTAGCGGGGACCAGCACAGATACGCAGTATTTT. The encoded protein is CASSDLAGTSTDTQYF.

This clone was observed a handful of times. J is TRBJ1-4 and V is TRBV6-2 or TRBV6-3; TRBD1 matches at 7 bases. V was pared by 2 bases and J by 7 bases, with 1 base of the junction left unmatched. CDR1 and CDR2 from the germline V gene are MNHEY and SVGEGT. The CDR3 is 13 residues long. Here the CDR3 reads CASSYTGVEKLFF. DNA for the CDR3: TGTGCCAGCAGTTACACAGGGGTTGAAAAACTGTTTTTT.

This clone appeared a few times. This chain connects TRBV4-2 to TRBJ2-7; 12 bases line up with TRBD2. The CDR3 extends over 18 amino acids. V shed 4 bases and J 2 bases; nucleotides not matched to a gene: 12. Germline loops: CDR1 LGHNA, CDR2 YNFKEQ. Here the CDR3 reads CASSLGTSGRSSPYEQYF. CDR3 nucleotide sequence: TGTGCCAGCAGCCTCGGAACTAGCGGGAGGTCCTCGCCCTACGAGCAGTACTTC.

This rearrangement joins TRBV3-1 (or the pseudogene TRBV3-2) to TRBJ2-4; 8 bases match TRBD2. Germline CDR1 reads LGHDT; CDR2 reads YNNKEL (reference sequence). This CDR3 has 15 amino acids. Trimming took 4 bases from V and 0 from J; bases not matched to a gene: 2. CDR3 region: CASSLAGIAKNIQYF. Written as DNA, the CDR3 is TGTGCCAGCAGCCTAGCGGGAATAGCCAAAAACATTCAGTACTTC.

This chain connects TRBV7-3 to TRBJ2-3; TRBD1 matches 12 bases. The CDR3 is 14 amino acids. Germline loops: CDR1 SGHTA, CDR2 FQGTGA. V lost 5 bases, J lost 6 bases, and 3 bases stayed unmatched. The CDR3 nucleotides read TGTGCCAGCAGCGGGACAGGGGGCTTGGATACGCAGTATTTT. Amino acids: CASSGTGGLDTQYF.

This CDR3 is CASGQGAGQPQHF. DNA for the CDR3: TGTGCCAGCGGACAGGGGGCCGGACAGCCCCAGCATTTT. This chain uses TRBV2 with TRBJ1-5; TRBD1 aligns across 11 bases. V shed 8 bases and J 7 bases; nucleotides not matched to a gene: 4. The CDR3 sequence is 13 residues long. CDR1 is SNHLY and CDR2 is FYNNEI in the germline V gene.

The genes are TRBV27 and TRBJ2-1, with 8 bases matching TRBD2. Germline V gives CDR1 MNHEY, CDR2 SMNVEV (reference sequence). The CDR3 is made up of 16 amino acids. The J segment lost 3 bases and the V segment lost 6 bases, leaving 10 bases of the junction unmatched. CDR3 coding DNA: TGTGCCAGCAGCCTGACCGACGCGGGGGGCTACAATGAGCAGTTCTTC. As protein: CASSLTDAGGYNEQFF.

The rearrangement uses TRBV11-2 and TRBJ1-1; 11 nucleotides match TRBD1. The CDR3 length is 15 residues. The germline CDR1 and CDR2 sequences are SGHAT and FQNNGV. Germline trimming cut 4 bases from V and 5 bases from J; bases unmatched to any gene: 6. CDR3 nucleotide sequence: TGTGCCAGCAGCTGGACAGGGACAGGGGGAACTGAAGCTTTCTTT. Protein sequence: CASSWTGTGGTEAFF.

The rearrangement links TRBV11-3 to TRBJ2-1; D uncertain. The CDR3 extends over 13 amino acids. V was pared by 3 bases and J by 10 bases, with 13 bases between. Germline assignment: CDR1 SGHNT and CDR2 YENEEA. The CDR3 sequence: CASSFLGGNEQFF. As DNA, the CDR3 is TGTGCCAGCAGCTTCCTGGGTGGGAACGAGCAGTTCTTC.

The rearrangement uses TRBV29-1 and TRBJ1-5; D may be TRBD1 (6 bases). V lost 6 bases, J lost 3 bases, and 9 bases lay in between. Germline-derived CDR1 and CDR2 are SQVTM and ANQGSEA. This CDR3 has 12 residues. CDR3 residues: CSVRDNNQPQHF. The CDR3 coding sequence is TGCAGCGTCAGGGACAACAATCAGCCCCAGCATTTT. The full variable domain, in which reference TRBV29-1 and TRBJ1-5 provide the parts outside the CDR3, is SAVISQKPSRDICQRGTSLTIQCQVDSQVTMMFWYRQQPGQSLTLIATANQGSEATYESGFVIDKFPISRPNLTFSTLTVSNMSPEDSSIYLCSVRDNNQPQHFGDGTRLSIL.

The V call is TRBV3-1 (or the pseudogene TRBV3-2), the J call TRBJ2-5; D remains unclear. V lost 4 bases, J lost 5 bases, and 11 bases lay in between. CDR1 and CDR2 (germline): LGHDT, YNNKEL (reference sequence). This CDR3 spans 13 amino acids. CDR3: CASSLFSRETQYF. DNA for the CDR3: TGTGCCAGCAGCCTATTTAGTCGGGAGACCCAGTACTTC.

V is TRBV7-9 and J is TRBJ1-5; D ambiguous. The CDR3 runs to 18 residues. Per the germline V gene, CDR1 is SEHNR and CDR2 is FQNEAQ (reference sequence). V lost 1 base, J lost 4 bases, and 20 bases lay in between. The CDR3 nucleotides read TGTGCCAGCAGCTTAGAGCTCCAACGTTCTTTACAAAATCAGCCCCAGCATTTT. The encoded protein is CASSLELQRSLQNQPQHF. Together with reference TRBV7-9 and TRBJ1-5, the CDR3 gives the full variable domain: DTGVSQNPRHKITKRGQNVTFRCDPISEHNRLYWYRQTLGQGPEFLTYFQNEAQLEKSRLLSDRFSAERPKGSFSTLEIQRTEQGDSAMYLCASSLELQRSLQNQPQHFGDGTRLSIL.

This rearrangement joins TRBV4-3 to TRBJ2-1, with TRBD2 matching over 10 bases. V shed 8 bases, J shed 0 bases, and the junction held 16 bases outside the gene matches. The CDR3 extends over 19 amino acids. Germline V gene sequence: CDR1 LGHNA, CDR2 YSLEER. In nucleotides, the CDR3 is TGCGCCAGCCGTAAAAGGGTGGAACTAGCGGGACTCTCCTACAATGAGCAGTTCTTC. Translated, it gives CASRKRVELAGLSYNEQFF.

This clone was counted at least ten times. V usage is TRBV6-7 and J usage is TRBJ2-5; D is ambiguous. TRBV6-7 is flagged as an ORF with uncertain function. The CDR3 contains 14 residues. V shed 7 bases and J shed 5 bases, with 17 bases lying between them. CDR3 sequence reads: CASTRKDGEETQYF. CDR3 sequence (DNA): TGTGCCAGCACCCGAAAGGACGGAGAGGAGACCCAGTACTTC.

The chain links TRBV6-5 to TRBJ2-2, with D hard to call. V lost 7 bases to trimming and J lost 4 bases, with 16 bases between them. The CDR3 spans 15 residues. The germline V gene has CDR1 MNHEY and CDR2 SVGAGI. The CDR3 nucleotides are TGTGCCAGCACCCAAGTTGGTCTGAGCACCGGGGAGCTGTTTTTT. Encoded protein: CASTQVGLSTGELFF.